The clone carrying this T cell receptor beta chain was observed many times. The antigen is undetermined. The sample comes from a study of spatial heterogeneity in lung cancer. As for the study in general: Beta-chain sequences consistently outnumbered alpha-chain sequences in detection.

TCRdb called the 5' RACE reads again in MiXCR, with one record for every CDR3 protein. The sample lists around 100,000 distinct CDR3 sequences; around 4.8% were seen once. Findings and caveats of the study: Mutation counts in tumors were tracked by counts of expanded intratumoral alpha and beta TCRs.

Documented time point: sample taken at primary tumor resection. The donors, 70 or so patients with untreated early-stage non-small cell lung cancer, provided the samples. The sequencing used lung tumor tissue, collected at surgery. The origin of this receptor is a male donor with early-stage non-small cell lung cancer.

The CDR3 sequence: CSARVSGANVLTF. The CDR3 nucleotides are TGCAGTGCTAGAGTATCCGGGGCCAACGTCCTGACTTTC. The V and J genes are TRBV20-1 and TRBJ2-6; D gene ambiguous. This CDR3 comprises 13 residues. Germline CDR1 reads DFQATT; CDR2 reads SNEGSKA (reference sequence). The V end was cut by 1 base, the J end by 4 bases, with 5 bases between.